This TCR beta chain was observed in a study of technical replicates of blood from a handful of donors. V lost 8 bases to trimming and J lost 2 bases, with 13 bases between them. Germline V gene data show CDR1 as WSHSY and CDR2 as SAAADI. CDR3 length: 14 residues. Repertoires were generated with immunoSEQ multiplex PCR, while TCRdb's copy carries only in-frame clones and drops some. The table has roughly 76,000 clones, about 94% seen once; the top ten hold around 0.42%. Sequenced input: T cells isolated from PBMCs. This sequence joins TRBV10-2 and TRBJ2-1; D is possibly TRBD2 (5 bases). This clonotype was obtained from a human donor in good health. The CDR3 bases are TGCGCCAGCCTCCCCGGAGGTACCTACAATGAGCAGTTCTTC. It encodes CASLPGGTYNEQFF.